What follows is one T cell receptor (beta chain) and its context. Its target is unknown. There are 14 residues in the CDR3. Trimming removed 6 bases from V and 3 bases from J; junction bases left unmatched: 9. Per germline, CDR1 SQVTM and CDR2 ANQGSEA. This PCR relied on a set of 60 Vbeta primers and 13 Jbeta primers. Sequencing was performed with immunoSEQ multiplex PCR; in TCRdb, only in-frame clones are kept and a portion is missing. Listed are around 70,000 clones; less than 5.5% falls within the top ten. This sample stems from a study of cytomegalovirus exposure and HLA in healthy donors. Findings and limits, study-wide: After further analysis at a later stage, roughly 15,000 TCR beta sequences were associated with HLA alleles at 0.05 false discovery rate. In a later analysis, a missense DCLRE1C variant was linked to TCR beta V- and J-gene trimming. Clonal expansion, a later analysis showed, was greater in HLA-associated TCR beta chains than in equally common others.

Sequenced sample: PBMCs. The receptor was derived from a woman between 35 and 50 years old in good health and CMV-seropositive. This chain connects TRBV29-1 to TRBJ1-2; TRBD1 aligns across 8 bases. CDR3 in DNA: TGCAGCGTAAGGACAGGGCGTGACTACTATGGCTACACCTTC. Translation gives CSVRTGRDYYGYTF.